This entry lists 9 T cell receptor beta chains sequenced from one sample in a study of blood T cell repertoires in COVID-19. Sequencing was performed with immunoSEQ multiplex PCR; in TCRdb, only in-frame clones are kept and a portion is missing. The table records 300,000 to 400,000 clones, approximately 87% of them present only once. Sequenced sample: PBMCs or T cells enriched from blood (not recorded which). The receptors derive from a woman aged 25-40 years with acute COVID-19.

The rearrangement links TRBV11-3 to TRBJ1-5, with D perhaps matching TRBD1 (6 bases). Per germline, CDR1 SGHNT and CDR2 YENEEA. The V gene lost 4 bases and the J gene lost 9 bases, with 19 bases spanning the gap. The CDR3 extends over 15 amino acids. The CDR3 region has the DNA TGTGCCAGCAGCTCTAGTAGACAGGCCTACTGGCCCCAGCATTTT. Its translation: CASSSSRQAYWPQHF.

This clone was detected a few times. This chain joins TRBV6-5 and TRBJ1-6; 7 bases agree with TRBD1. Germline V gene data show CDR1 as MNHEY and CDR2 as SVGAGI. Trimming at V came to 2 bases and at J to 7 bases, leaving 8 bases not matched to a gene. The CDR3 consists of 16 residues. CDR3 sequence reads: CASSYRATGYNSPLHF. The CDR3 region has the DNA TGTGCCAGCAGTTACCGTGCGACAGGGTACAATTCACCCCTCCACTTT.

The chain is built from TRBV10-1 and TRBJ2-5; perhaps TRBD2 as D (6 bases). With 3 bases removed from V and 5 bases from J, the gap between germline ends came to 16 bases. The CDR3 totals 15 residues. The V gene's germline CDR1 is WNHNN and CDR2 SYGVQD (reference sequence). The CDR3 sequence: CASSESGGTWETQYF. CDR3 nucleotides: TGCGCCAGCAGTGAATCCGGGGGAACTTGGGAGACCCAGTACTTC.

The chain links TRBV6-5 to TRBJ2-3, with 7 bases that match TRBD2. Germline V CDR1 and CDR2: MNHEY, SVGAGI. Trimming cost V 10 bases and J 3 bases; bases outside gene matches: 10. The length of the CDR3 is 14 residues. DNA of the CDR3: TGTGCCACAGAACGGGGAGGGTCGACAGATACGCAGTATTTT. This sequence encodes CATERGGSTDTQYF.

The chain carries TRBV28 and TRBJ2-1; TRBD2 matches 12 bases. The CDR3 spans 18 residues. The germline gives CDR1 MDHEN, CDR2 SYDVKM. The J segment lost 0 bases and the V segment lost 7 bases, leaving 10 bases of the junction unmatched. In nucleotides, the CDR3 is TGTGCCAGCAAGTCTACTAGCGGGGGGTCTTTCTCCTACAATGAGCAGTTCTTC. This sequence encodes CASKSTSGGSFSYNEQFF.

This clone came up once. J is TRBJ2-3 and V is TRBV7-2; 8 bases are shared with TRBD2. The CDR3 is 17 amino acids. The junction had 6 bases not matched to a gene; V was cut back by 1 base and J by 0 bases. CDR1 is SGHTA and CDR2 is FQGNSA in the germline V gene. Here the CDR3 DNA reads TGTGCCAGCAGCTTAGGCGGGGGGCCGGTGAGCACAGATACGCAGTATTTT. It codes for CASSLGGGPVSTDTQYF.

The rearrangement uses TRBV24-1 and TRBJ2-2, with 9 bases matching TRBD1. The V gene end was trimmed by 9 bases and the J gene end by 7 bases; junction bases not matched to a gene: 8. The CDR3 has 14 amino acids. Germline CDR1 is KGHDR and CDR2 is SFDVKD. The chain's CDR3 is CATSTGQGGGELFF. In DNA, the CDR3 is TGTGCCACCTCAACGGGACAGGGTGGCGGGGAGCTGTTTTTT.

The chain recombines TRBV30 with TRBJ1-1; D perhaps matches TRBD1 (5 bases). In germline, CDR1 is GTSNPN, CDR2 SVGIG (reference sequence). This CDR3 has 12 residues. V lost 5 bases and J lost 13, with 20 bases in between. The CDR3 protein is CAWGDFPRELFF. CDR3 bases: TGTGCCTGGGGGGACTTCCCCCGGGAGCTTTTCTTT.

The V and J genes are TRBV20-1 and TRBJ1-5, with D tentatively TRBD1 (5 bases). The V gene's germline CDR1 is DFQATT and CDR2 SNEGSKA (reference sequence). This CDR3 has 14 residues. Trimming left V 3 bases short and J 6 bases short, with 15 bases between. Here the CDR3 DNA reads TGCAGTGCTAGTCATCAGGGTTTCGGTCAGCCCCAGCATTTT. It is translated as CSASHQGFGQPQHF.